This T cell receptor beta chain was found in a study of T cell changes during pregnancy in multiple sclerosis. Clones were sequenced by immunoSEQ multiplex PCR, and TCRdb holds only the in-frame ones, with some missing. This table holds approximately 51,000 clones, roughly 93% found once. The CDR3 has 12 amino acids. The V and J ends lost 5 bases and 5 bases respectively, with 9 bases between them. CDR1 and CDR2 (germline): SEHNR, FQNEAQ (reference sequence). This clonotype originated in a female donor with multiple sclerosis, enrolled in a pregnancy study. The V call is TRBV7-9, the J call TRBJ1-1; D gene unclear. The sample in question was peripheral blood, obtained in the second trimester of pregnancy. This chain's CDR3 is CASSTGGTEAFF. The CDR3 DNA follows: TGTGCCAGCAGCACGGGTGGGACTGAAGCTTTCTTT.